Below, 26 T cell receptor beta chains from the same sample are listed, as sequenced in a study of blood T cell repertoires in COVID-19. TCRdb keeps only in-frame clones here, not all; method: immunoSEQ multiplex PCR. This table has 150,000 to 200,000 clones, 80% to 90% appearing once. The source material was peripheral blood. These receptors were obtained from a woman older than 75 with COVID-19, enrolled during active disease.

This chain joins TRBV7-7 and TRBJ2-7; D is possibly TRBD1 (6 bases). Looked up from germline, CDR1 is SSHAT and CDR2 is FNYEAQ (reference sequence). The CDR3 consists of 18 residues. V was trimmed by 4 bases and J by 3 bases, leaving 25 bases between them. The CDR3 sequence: CASSSVGRRGHLNYEQYF. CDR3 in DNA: TGTGCCAGCAGCTCAGTGGGCCGAAGGGGACACCTTAACTACGAGCAGTACTTC.

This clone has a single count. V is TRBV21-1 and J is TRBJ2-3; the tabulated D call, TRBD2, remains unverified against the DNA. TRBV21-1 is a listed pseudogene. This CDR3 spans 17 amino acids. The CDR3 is CASSKGERGGPGDTQYF. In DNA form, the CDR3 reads TGTGCCAGCAGCAAAGGAGAGCGGGGGGGCCCCGGAGATACGCAGTATTTT.

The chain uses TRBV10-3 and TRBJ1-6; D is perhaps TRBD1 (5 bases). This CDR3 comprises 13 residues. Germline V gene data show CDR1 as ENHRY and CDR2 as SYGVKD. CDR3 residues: CATGGRDNSPLHF. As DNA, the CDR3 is TGTGCAACCGGGGGGAGGGATAATTCACCCCTCCACTTT.

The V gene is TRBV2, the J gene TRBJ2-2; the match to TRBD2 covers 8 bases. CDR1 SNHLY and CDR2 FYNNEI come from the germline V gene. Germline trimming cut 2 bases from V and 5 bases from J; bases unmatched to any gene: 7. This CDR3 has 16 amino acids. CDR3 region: CASSERGLGVTGELFF. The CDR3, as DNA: TGTGCCAGCAGTGAAAGGGGACTAGGAGTAACCGGGGAGCTGTTTTTT.

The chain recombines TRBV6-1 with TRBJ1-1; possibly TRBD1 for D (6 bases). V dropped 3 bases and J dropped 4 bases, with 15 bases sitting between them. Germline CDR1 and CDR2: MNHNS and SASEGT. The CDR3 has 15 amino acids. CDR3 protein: CASSDVQGSSTEAFF. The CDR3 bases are TGTGCCAGCAGTGATGTACAGGGCTCGAGCACTGAAGCTTTCTTT.

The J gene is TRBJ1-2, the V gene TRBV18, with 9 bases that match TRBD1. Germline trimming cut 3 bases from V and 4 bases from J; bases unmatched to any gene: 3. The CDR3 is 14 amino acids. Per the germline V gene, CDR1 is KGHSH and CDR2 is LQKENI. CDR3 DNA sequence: TGTGCCAGCTCACCGGCGGGACAGGGCTATGGCTACACCTTC. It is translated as CASSPAGQGYGYTF. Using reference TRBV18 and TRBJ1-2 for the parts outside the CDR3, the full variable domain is NAGVMQNPRHLVRRRGQEARLRCSPMKGHSHVYWYRQLPEEGLKFMVYLQKENIIDESGMPKERFSAEFPKEGPSILRIQQVVRGDSAAYFCASSPAGQGYGYTFGSGTRLTVV.

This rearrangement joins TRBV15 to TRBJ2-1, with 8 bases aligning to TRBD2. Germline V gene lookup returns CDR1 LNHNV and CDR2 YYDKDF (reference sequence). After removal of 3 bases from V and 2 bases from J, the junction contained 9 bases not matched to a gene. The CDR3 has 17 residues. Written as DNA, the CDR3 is TGTGCCACCAGCAGGACTAAGGGAGCGGGAGCCTACAATGAGCAGTTCTTC. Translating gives CATSRTKGAGAYNEQFF. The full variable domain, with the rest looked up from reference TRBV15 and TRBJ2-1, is DAMVIQNPRYQVTQFGKPVTLSCSQTLNHNVMYWYQQKSSQAPKLLFHYYDKDFNNEADTPDNFQSRRPNTSFCFLDIRSPGLGDTAMYLCATSRTKGAGAYNEQFFGPGTRLTVL.

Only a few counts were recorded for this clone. As DNA, the CDR3 is TGTGCCAGCAGTTACCGAACTTCTAGCTCCTACAATGAGCAGTTCTTC. It specifies CASSYRTSSSYNEQFF. V gene TRBV6-2 or TRBV6-3 combines with J gene TRBJ2-1, with D unresolved. V gave up 2 bases and J gave up 0 bases, with 11 bases separating them. CDR1 and CDR2 (germline): MNHEY, SVGEGT. This CDR3 contains 16 residues.

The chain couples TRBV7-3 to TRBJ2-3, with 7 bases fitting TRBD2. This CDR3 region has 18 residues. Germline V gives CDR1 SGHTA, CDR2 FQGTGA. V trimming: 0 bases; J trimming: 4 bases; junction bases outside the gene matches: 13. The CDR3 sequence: CASSLTPLGAGTSDTQYF. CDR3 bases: TGTGCCAGCAGCTTAACGCCCCTGGGAGCGGGGACGTCAGATACGCAGTATTTT.

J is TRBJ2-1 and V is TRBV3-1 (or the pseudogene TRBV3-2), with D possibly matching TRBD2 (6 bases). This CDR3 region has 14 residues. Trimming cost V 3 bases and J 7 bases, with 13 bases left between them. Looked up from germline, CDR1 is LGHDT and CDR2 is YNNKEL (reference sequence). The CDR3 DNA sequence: TGTGCCAGCAGCCAGGACCGACTAGTAAATGAGCAGTTCTTC. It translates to CASSQDRLVNEQFF.

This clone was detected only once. CDR3 protein: CASSPGATGEETQYF. The CDR3 DNA reads TGCGCCAGCAGCCCAGGCGCCACAGGGGAAGAGACCCAGTACTTC. The V gene is TRBV5-1, the J gene TRBJ2-5; the match to TRBD1 covers 7 bases. The junction had 9 bases not matched to a gene; V was cut back by 4 bases and J by 3 bases. CDR3 size: 15 residues. Germline V gene sequence: CDR1 SGHRS, CDR2 YFSETQ. The full variable domain, with the rest looked up from reference TRBV5-1 and TRBJ2-5, is KAGVTQTPRYLIKTRGQQVTLSCSPISGHRSVSWYQQTPGQGLQFLFEYFSETQRNKGNFPGRFSGRQFSNSRSEMNVSTLELGDSALYLCASSPGATGEETQYFGPGTRLLVL.

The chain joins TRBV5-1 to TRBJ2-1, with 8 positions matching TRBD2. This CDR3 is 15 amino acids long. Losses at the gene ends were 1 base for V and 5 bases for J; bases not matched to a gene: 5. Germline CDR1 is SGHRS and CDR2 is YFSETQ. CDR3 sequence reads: CASSLKASGHNEQFF. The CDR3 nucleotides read TGCGCCAGCAGCTTGAAGGCTAGCGGGCACAATGAGCAGTTCTTC.

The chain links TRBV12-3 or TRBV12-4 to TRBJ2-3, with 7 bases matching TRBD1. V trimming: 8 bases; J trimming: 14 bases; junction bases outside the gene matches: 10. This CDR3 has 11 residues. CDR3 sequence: CASEETGNTYF. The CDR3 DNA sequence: TGTGCCAGCGAGGAGACAGGGAATACGTATTTT.

The CDR3 DNA sequence: TGTGCCAGCAGTGGCGGGGGGGCCGGAGAGACCCAGTACTTC. Translation: CASSGGGAGETQYF. The genes are TRBV2 and TRBJ2-5, with 9 bases fitting TRBD2. Germline CDR1 SNHLY, CDR2 FYNNEI. With 4 bases clipped from V and 4 bases from J, the junction kept 4 bases outside the gene matches. The CDR3 loop spans 14 amino acids.

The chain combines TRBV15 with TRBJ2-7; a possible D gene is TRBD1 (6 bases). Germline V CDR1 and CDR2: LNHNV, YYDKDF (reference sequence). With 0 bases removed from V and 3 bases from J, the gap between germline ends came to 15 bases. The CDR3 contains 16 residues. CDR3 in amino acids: CATSRDGGPANYEQYF. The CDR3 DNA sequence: TGTGCCACCAGCAGAGATGGGGGCCCTGCGAACTACGAGCAGTACTTC.

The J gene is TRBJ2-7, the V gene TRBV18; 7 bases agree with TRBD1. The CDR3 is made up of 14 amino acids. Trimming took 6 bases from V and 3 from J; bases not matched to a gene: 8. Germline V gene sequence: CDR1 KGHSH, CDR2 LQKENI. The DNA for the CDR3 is TGTGCCAGCTCCCCCGGGACAGCTATCTACGAGCAGTACTTC. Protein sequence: CASSPGTAIYEQYF.

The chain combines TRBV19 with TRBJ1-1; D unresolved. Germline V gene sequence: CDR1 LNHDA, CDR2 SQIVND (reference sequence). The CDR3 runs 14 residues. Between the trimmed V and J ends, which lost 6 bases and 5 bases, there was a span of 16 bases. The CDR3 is CASRQKEKRTEAFF. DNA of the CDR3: TGTGCCAGTAGGCAAAAAGAAAAGCGAACTGAAGCTTTCTTT.

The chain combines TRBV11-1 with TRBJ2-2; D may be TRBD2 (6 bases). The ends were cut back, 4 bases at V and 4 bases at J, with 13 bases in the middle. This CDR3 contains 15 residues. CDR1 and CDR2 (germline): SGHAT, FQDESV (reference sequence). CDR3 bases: TGTGCCAGCAGCTCCGCGGCTAGCGCCACCGGGGAGCTGTTTTTT. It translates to CASSSAASATGELFF.

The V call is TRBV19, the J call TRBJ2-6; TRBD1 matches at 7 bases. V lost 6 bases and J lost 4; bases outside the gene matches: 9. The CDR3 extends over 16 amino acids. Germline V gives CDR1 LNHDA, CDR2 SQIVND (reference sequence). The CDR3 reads CASRIDRALGANVLTF. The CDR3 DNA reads TGTGCCAGTAGGATCGACAGGGCATTAGGGGCCAACGTCCTGACTTTC.

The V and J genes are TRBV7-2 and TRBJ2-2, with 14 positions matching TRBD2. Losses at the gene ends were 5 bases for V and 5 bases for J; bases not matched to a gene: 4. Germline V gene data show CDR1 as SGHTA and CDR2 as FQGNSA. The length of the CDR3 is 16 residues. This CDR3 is CASSRRTSGGTGELFF. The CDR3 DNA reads TGTGCCAGCAGCCGTCGGACTAGCGGGGGGACCGGGGAGCTGTTTTTT.

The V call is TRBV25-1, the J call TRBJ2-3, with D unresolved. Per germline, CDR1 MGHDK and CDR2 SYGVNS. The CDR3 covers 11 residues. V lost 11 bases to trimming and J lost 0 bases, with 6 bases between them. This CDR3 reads CALGSTDTQYF. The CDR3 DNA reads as TGTGCCCTCGGGAGCACAGATACGCAGTATTTT.

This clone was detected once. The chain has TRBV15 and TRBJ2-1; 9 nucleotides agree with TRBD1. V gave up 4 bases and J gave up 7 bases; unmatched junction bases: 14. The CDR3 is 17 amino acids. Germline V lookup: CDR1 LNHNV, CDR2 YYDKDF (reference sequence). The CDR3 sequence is CATSKHYGTGRRNEQFF. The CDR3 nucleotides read TGTGCCACCAGCAAGCATTACGGGACAGGGCGAAGAAATGAGCAGTTCTTC.

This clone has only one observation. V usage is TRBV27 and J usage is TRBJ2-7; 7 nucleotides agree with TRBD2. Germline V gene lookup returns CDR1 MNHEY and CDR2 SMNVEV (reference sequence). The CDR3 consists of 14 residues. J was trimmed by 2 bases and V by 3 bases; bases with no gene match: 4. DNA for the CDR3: TGTGCCAGCAGTTTGTGGGGGGGGACCTACGAGCAGTACTTC. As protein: CASSLWGGTYEQYF.

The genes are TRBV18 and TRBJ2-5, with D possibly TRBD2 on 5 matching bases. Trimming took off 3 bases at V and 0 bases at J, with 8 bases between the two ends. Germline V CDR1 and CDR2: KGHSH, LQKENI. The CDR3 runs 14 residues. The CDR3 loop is CASSPDGNQETQYF. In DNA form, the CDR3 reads TGTGCCAGCTCACCGGACGGGAACCAAGAGACCCAGTACTTC.

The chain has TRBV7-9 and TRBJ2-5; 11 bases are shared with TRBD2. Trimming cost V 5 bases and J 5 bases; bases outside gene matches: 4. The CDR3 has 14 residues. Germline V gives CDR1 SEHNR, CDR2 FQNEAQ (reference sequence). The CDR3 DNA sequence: TGTGCCAGCAGCAAACTAGCGGGAGAGGAGACCCAGTACTTC. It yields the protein CASSKLAGEETQYF.

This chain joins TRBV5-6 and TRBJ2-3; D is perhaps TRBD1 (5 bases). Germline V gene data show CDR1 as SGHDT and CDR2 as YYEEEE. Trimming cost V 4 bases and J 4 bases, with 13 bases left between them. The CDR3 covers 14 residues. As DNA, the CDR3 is TGTGCCAGCAGCGAAACAGGTGGCGCAGATACGCAGTATTTT. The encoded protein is CASSETGGADTQYF.